This TCR beta chain was sequenced in a study of regulatory T cells in long-lasting Graves disease. Stated time point: newly diagnosed GD, antithyroid drugs for less than 3 months. Following extraction of RNA from PBMCs, that RNA was used to make the TCR library. This clonotype came up many times. The TCR beta library used iRepertoire HTBI primers with Arm-PCR amplification of CDR3. In TCRdb, the multiplex PCR reads were re-called with MiXCR into one record per CDR3 protein. The sample has over 450,000 distinct CDR3 sequences, 12% seen once. The germline V gene encodes CDR1 SGHTA and CDR2 FQGNSA. V gave up 3 bases and J gave up 7 bases, with 13 bases separating them. The CDR3 extends over 14 amino acids. These data were also filed under a second study, of T cells in Graves' hyperthyroidism and ophthalmopathy. That source notes: Most expanded thyroid clonotypes above 0.001 also appeared in blood.

This TCR was sampled from a woman aged 25-40 years with Graves disease. V usage is TRBV7-2 and J usage is TRBJ2-1; the D gene is possibly TRBD2 (6 bases). This specimen was peripheral blood mononuclear cells (PBMCs), taken at new diagnosis, from a patient treated with antithyroid drugs. CDR3 DNA sequence: TGTGCCAGCAGCTTTGGTCTAGCGCTAAATGAGCAGTTCTTC. This sequence encodes CASSFGLALNEQFF.